The rows below give T cell receptor beta chains drawn from one sample of a study of cytomegalovirus exposure and HLA in healthy donors. Produced via immunoSEQ multiplex PCR; TCRdb's table is partial and in-frame only. Among about 130,000 clones listed, about 85% were seen once. The sequenced material came from PBMCs. These receptors all come from a woman in her 30s in good health and CMV-seropositive. Each CDR3 is given with its conserved first and last residue. D genes are given only for firm matches. Some rows have no size entry. The others give once, few or many, or a class for an expanded clone.

v_call,cdr3_length,j_call,d_call,clone_size,cdr3_aa,cdr3_nt
TRBV6-1,14,TRBJ2-7,NA,once,CASSEGRITYEQYF,TGTGCCAGCAGTGAAGGCAGGATAACCTACGAGCAGTACTTC
TRBV10-1,13,TRBJ2-7,NA,NA,CASSGGRDYEQYF,TGCGCCAGCAGTGGAGGACGGGACTACGAGCAGTACTTC
TRBV5-1,13,TRBJ2-3,NA,NA,CASSLEGSDTQYF,TGCGCCAGCAGCTTGGAGGGGTCAGATACGCAGTATTTT
TRBV6-1,15,TRBJ2-1,NA,NA,CASSEAGGPYNEQFF,TGTGCCAGCAGTGAAGCGGGGGGGCCGTACAATGAGCAGTTCTTC
TRBV2,15,TRBJ2-6,NA,NA,CASSEQRTGANVLTF,TGTGCCAGCAGTGAACAGCGCACTGGGGCCAACGTCCTGACTTTC
TRBV5-1,14,TRBJ1-2,NA,NA,CASSLGLGEYGYTF,TGCGCCAGCAGCTTGGGGCTGGGCGAATATGGCTACACCTTC
TRBV28,15,TRBJ2-7,TRBD2,once,CASTLLGGGRDEQYF,TGTGCCAGCACCCTACTTGGGGGGGGGAGGGACGAGCAGTACTTC
TRBV9,13,TRBJ1-1,NA,NA,CASSVAPNTEAFF,TGTGCCAGCAGCGTAGCTCCGAACACTGAAGCTTTCTTT
TRBV4-1,13,TRBJ1-1,NA,once,CASSQVGGTEAFF,TGCGCCAGCAGCCAAGTTGGCGGCACTGAAGCTTTCTTT
TRBV7-9,16,TRBJ1-1,NA,NA,CASSLRWGLKNTEAFF,TGTGCCAGCAGCTTAAGATGGGGGCTGAAGAACACTGAAGCTTTCTTT
TRBV29-1,13,TRBJ2-1,NA,NA,CSVDWSLNNEQFF,TGCAGCGTTGACTGGTCACTCAACAATGAGCAGTTCTTC
TRBV10-3,13,TRBJ1-1,NA,few,CAISRDLNTEAFF,TGTGCCATCAGCAGGGATCTGAACACTGAAGCTTTCTTT
TRBV6-5,16,TRBJ2-7,TRBD1,NA,CASSYSRDRVVNEQYF,TGTGCCAGCAGTTACTCCCGGGACAGGGTTGTCAACGAGCAGTACTTC
TRBV6-6,12,TRBJ2-7,NA,NA,CASRTGLSSQYF,TGTGCCAGCAGAACGGGACTGTCCTCCCAGTACTTC
TRBV10-3,18,TRBJ2-5,NA,once,CAISESSGAGGYQETQYF,TGTGCCATCAGTGAGTCGAGTGGGGCAGGGGGGTACCAAGAGACCCAGTACTTC
TRBV14,14,TRBJ1-2,TRBD1,NA,CASSRRQGFYGYTF,TGTGCCAGCAGCCGGCGACAGGGCTTCTATGGCTACACCTTC
TRBV7-9,15,TRBJ2-7,NA,once,CASSLPRGRGNEQYF,TGTGCCAGCAGCCTGCCGAGGGGGAGAGGCAACGAGCAGTACTTC
TRBV5-1,15,TRBJ2-7,TRBD1,NA,CASSSGGTGLYEQYF,TGCGCCAGCAGCTCCGGCGGGACAGGGCTCTACGAGCAGTACTTC
TRBV6-1,15,TRBJ1-1,NA,medium-sized,CASRLQDTANTEAFF,TGTGCCAGCAGACTCCAAGACACTGCGAACACTGAAGCTTTCTTT
TRBV5-1,13,TRBJ1-5,NA,NA,CASSLDPDQPQHF,TGCGCCAGCAGCTTGGACCCAGATCAGCCCCAGCATTTT
TRBV18,15,TRBJ1-3,TRBD1,NA,CASSPTGGFGNTIYF,TGTGCCAGCTCACCGACAGGGGGCTTTGGAAACACCATATATTTT
TRBV7-3,13,TRBJ2-5,TRBD2,NA,CASSFGGGETQYF,TGTGCCAGCAGCTTCGGGGGGGGAGAGACCCAGTACTTC
TRBV6-5,13,TRBJ2-1,NA,once,CASSYDVYNERFF,TGTGCCAGCAGTTACGACGTCTACAATGAGCGGTTCTTC
TRBV9,15,TRBJ2-1,TRBD2,few,CASSVVGLAANEQFF,TGTGCCAGCAGCGTAGTTGGACTAGCGGCCAATGAGCAGTTCTTC
TRBV5-1,15,TRBJ1-1,NA,NA,CASSRTSQGRAEAFF,TGCGCCAGCAGCCGAACCTCTCAGGGTCGGGCTGAAGCTTTCTTT
TRBV30,15,TRBJ1-6,TRBD1,once,CAWSLGTVYNSPLHF,TGTGCCTGGAGCCTCGGGACAGTTTATAATTCACCCCTCCACTTT
TRBV30,11,TRBJ1-1,NA,once,CAWMQGLMAFF,TGTGCCTGGATGCAGGGCTTGATGGCTTTCTTT
TRBV6-1,16,TRBJ1-2,NA,NA,CASSASGGTSGYGYTF,TGTGCCAGCAGTGCATCAGGAGGAACCTCAGGCTATGGCTACACCTTC
TRBV5-1,17,TRBJ2-7,NA,NA,CASSLAAAGGKTYEQYF,TGCGCCAGCAGCTTGGCCGCGGCAGGGGGGAAAACCTACGAGCAGTACTTC
TRBV6-5,15,TRBJ1-2,TRBD1,NA,CASSYLPWTGAGYTF,TGTGCCAGCAGTTATCTTCCCTGGACAGGGGCGGGCTACACCTTC
TRBV27,15,TRBJ2-3,TRBD2,NA,CASSPGLAGADTQYF,TGTGCCAGCAGTCCTGGACTAGCGGGAGCAGATACGCAGTATTTT
TRBV6-6,10,TRBJ2-3,NA,few,CASSQGPSYF,TGTGCCAGCAGTCAGGGGCCCAGCTATTTT
TRBV28,15,TRBJ1-2,NA,once,CASSPWEEWDYGYTF,TGTGCCAGCAGCCCCTGGGAGGAGTGGGACTATGGCTACACCTTC
TRBV13,14,TRBJ2-1,TRBD2,NA,CASSGTSGYNEQFF,TGTGCCAGCAGCGGGACTAGCGGTTACAATGAGCAGTTCTTC
TRBV5-1,14,TRBJ2-3,TRBD2,few,CASQLAGGTDTQYF,TGCGCCAGCCAACTAGCGGGGGGGACAGATACGCAGTATTTT
TRBV30,17,TRBJ2-7,TRBD2,NA,CAWTSGLAGVNSYEQYF,TGTGCCTGGACCTCGGGACTAGCGGGAGTCAACTCCTACGAGCAGTACTTC
TRBV5-1,14,TRBJ2-7,TRBD1,NA,CASSFRDSAYEQYF,TGCGCCAGCAGCTTCCGGGACAGTGCCTACGAGCAGTACTTC
TRBV6-6,15,TRBJ2-5,NA,NA,CASSYVEEGSYGQYF,TGTGCCAGCAGTTACGTGGAAGAGGGCTCCTACGGGCAGTACTTC
TRBV9,13,TRBJ1-2,NA,NA,CASSVVEGGGYTF,TGTGCCAGCAGCGTAGTAGAGGGAGGGGGCTACACCTTC
TRBV9,14,TRBJ1-1,NA,NA,CASSPGHLNTEAFF,TGTGCCAGCAGCCCGGGACACCTGAACACTGAAGCTTTCTTT
TRBV29-1,11,TRBJ1-2,TRBD1,NA,CSVPQGAGYTF,TGCAGCGTGCCTCAGGGGGCTGGCTACACCTTC
TRBV6-5,14,TRBJ2-3,NA,NA,CASSSETPTDTQYF,TGTGCCAGCAGTTCAGAGACTCCCACAGATACGCAGTATTTT
TRBV28,14,TRBJ1-1,NA,NA,CASSQGLEWTEAFF,TGTGCCAGCAGTCAGGGCTTAGAGTGGACTGAAGCTTTCTTT
TRBV5-1,16,TRBJ2-1,TRBD2,NA,CASSSGLAGLNNEQFF,TGCGCCAGCAGCTCGGGACTAGCGGGGCTGAACAATGAGCAGTTCTTC
TRBV11-2,13,TRBJ1-2,TRBD1,NA,CASSWGQEDGYTF,TGTGCCAGCAGCTGGGGACAGGAGGATGGCTACACCTTC
TRBV5-1,12,TRBJ2-5,NA,NA,CASKGGEETQYF,TGCGCCAGTAAAGGAGGGGAAGAGACCCAGTACTTC
TRBV4-1,14,TRBJ1-2,TRBD1,NA,CASSYDDRAYGYTF,TGCGCCAGCAGCTACGATGACAGGGCCTATGGCTACACCTTC
TRBV9,14,TRBJ1-1,TRBD1,NA,CASSTGQGNTEAFF,TGTGCCAGCAGCACTGGACAGGGGAACACTGAAGCTTTCTTT
TRBV7-3,12,TRBJ2-2,NA,NA,CASSFPGGELFF,TGTGCCAGCAGCTTCCCCGGGGGGGAGCTGTTTTTT
TRBV10-3,14,TRBJ1-1,NA,NA,CAISDGGVGTEAFF,TGTGCCATCAGTGATGGGGGGGTCGGCACTGAAGCTTTCTTT
TRBV28,16,TRBJ2-3,NA,NA,CASSRQRLTSTDTQYF,TGTGCCAGCAGCCGACAGAGACTCACTAGCACAGATACGCAGTATTTT
TRBV7-9,12,TRBJ1-6,NA,NA,CASSITRDLLHF,TGTGCCAGCAGCATTACTCGCGATCTCCTCCACTTT
TRBV5-4,15,TRBJ2-2,TRBD1,NA,CASSLIQGPPGELFF,TGTGCCAGCAGCTTGATACAGGGGCCCCCCGGGGAGCTGTTTTTT
TRBV19,16,TRBJ1-3,NA,NA,CASTHPGSNSGNTIYF,TGTGCCAGTACTCACCCGGGGTCGAACTCTGGAAACACCATATATTTT
TRBV28,11,TRBJ2-7,NA,few,CASSSNYEQYF,TGTGCCAGCAGTTCCAACTACGAGCAGTACTTC